The 24 T cell receptor beta chains given below trace back to one sample, sequenced in a study of blood T cell repertoires in COVID-19. Assay: immunoSEQ multiplex PCR; the TCRdb copy retains only in-frame clones and omits some. The sample gives around 180,000 clones, roughly 87% of which show up once; roughly 2.4% is in the top ten. The source material was PBMCs or T cells enriched from blood (not recorded which). The receptors were sampled from a woman between 40 and 50 years old with acute COVID-19.

This sequence joins TRBV30 and TRBJ2-2; D is perhaps TRBD1 (6 bases). V was clipped by 1 base and J by 8 bases, with 8 bases between them. Germline CDR1 GTSNPN, CDR2 SVGIG (reference sequence). The CDR3 has 12 amino acids. CDR3 in amino acids: CAWSGGQGELFF. The CDR3 DNA reads as TGTGCCTGGAGTGGGGGGCAGGGGGAGCTGTTTTTT.

The gene calls are TRBV5-1 and TRBJ2-1, with unresolved D. The V gene lost 0 bases and the J gene lost 4 bases, with 5 bases spanning the gap. CDR1 SGHRS and CDR2 YFSETQ come from the germline V gene. This CDR3 has 13 amino acids. CDR3 amino acids: CASSLDYYNEQFF. In DNA form, the CDR3 reads TGCGCCAGCAGCTTGGACTATTACAATGAGCAGTTCTTC.

The chain joins TRBV5-1 to TRBJ2-2, with 10 bases matching TRBD1. Germline values: CDR1 SGHRS, CDR2 YFSETQ. The CDR3 covers 16 residues. V was clipped by 4 bases and J by 2 bases; unmatched bases: 5. Here the CDR3 reads CASSPGTGVNTGELFF. As DNA, the CDR3 is TGCGCCAGCAGCCCCGGGACAGGGGTTAACACCGGGGAGCTGTTTTTT.

The V call is TRBV19, the J call TRBJ1-1; 9 nucleotides match TRBD1. CDR3 length: 15 amino acids. CDR1 is LNHDA and CDR2 is SQIVND in the germline V gene (reference sequence). The junction had 11 bases not matched to a gene; V was cut back by 5 bases and J by 7 bases. The CDR3 is CASSPQQGADVEAFF. The CDR3 DNA sequence: TGTGCCAGTAGTCCCCAACAGGGGGCGGATGTTGAAGCTTTCTTT.

The chain carries TRBV20-1 and TRBJ2-2, with 10 bases that match TRBD2. The trim removed 3 bases at V and 5 bases at J, leaving 15 bases unmatched. This CDR3 spans 18 amino acids. Germline V gene data show CDR1 as DFQATT and CDR2 as SNEGSKA (reference sequence). The CDR3 DNA reads TGCAGTGCTAGTCCGGAGATACTAGCGGGAAGTGGGACCGGGGAGCTGTTTTTT. Its translation is CSASPEILAGSGTGELFF.

The chain recombines TRBV4-1 with TRBJ2-1; 16 nucleotides agree with TRBD2. Germline values: CDR1 MGHRA, CDR2 YSYEKL. CDR3 length equals 19 residues. Trimming removed 5 bases from V and 8 bases from J; junction bases left unmatched: 15. CDR3 nucleotide sequence: TGCGCCAGCAGCGCACCGGGACTAGCGGGGGGGCGGGGTGTCGATGAGCAGTTCTTC. This codes for CASSAPGLAGGRGVDEQFF.

CDR3 sequence: CASSLWDNRNYGYTF. For the CDR3, the DNA is TGTGCCAGCAGCTTGTGGGACAACCGTAACTATGGCTACACCTTC. The chain uses TRBV5-6 and TRBJ1-2; a weak D match, TRBD1 (6 bases). Trimming left V 1 base short and J 1 base short, with 11 bases between. The CDR3 consists of 15 residues. From germline, CDR1 is SGHDT and CDR2 YYEEEE. Using reference TRBV5-6 and TRBJ1-2 for the parts outside the CDR3, the full variable domain is DAGVTQSPTHLIKTRGQQVTLRCSPKSGHDTVSWYQQALGQGPQFIFQYYEEEERQRGNFPDRFSGHQFPNYSSELNVNALLLGDSALYLCASSLWDNRNYGYTFGSGTRLTVV.

The chain has TRBV12-3 or TRBV12-4 and TRBJ2-3; 7 nucleotides agree with TRBD1. CDR3 length equals 12 residues. V was clipped by 6 bases and J by 6 bases; unmatched bases: 3. CDR3 residues: CASRVGGDTQYF. CDR3 DNA: TGTGCCAGCAGGGTAGGGGGCGATACGCAGTATTTT.

The V call is TRBV5-1, the J call TRBJ2-3, with a weak D call TRBD1 (5 bases). V shed 1 base and J shed 5 bases, with 11 bases lying between them. The length of the CDR3 is 14 residues. Germline-derived CDR1 and CDR2 are SGHRS and YFSETQ. Here the CDR3 reads CASSLYGARDTQYF. CDR3 nucleotides: TGCGCCAGCAGCTTGTATGGGGCGCGAGATACGCAGTATTTT.

The chain carries TRBV28 and TRBJ2-7; TRBD1 is a possible D gene (6 bases). The CDR3 loop spans 14 amino acids. Between the trimmed V and J ends, which lost 3 bases and 1 base, there was a span of 10 bases. Looked up from germline, CDR1 is MDHEN and CDR2 is SYDVKM. As DNA, the CDR3 is TGTGCCAGCAGTTTCAGGGGACCTTCCTACGAGCAGTACTTC. This sequence encodes CASSFRGPSYEQYF.

The chain carries TRBV19 and TRBJ1-1; D ambiguous. This CDR3 is 13 amino acids long. The germline CDR1 and CDR2 sequences are LNHDA and SQIVND (reference sequence). Trimming pared 3 bases from V and 2 bases from J, leaving 7 bases between. The CDR3 sequence: CASSISQNTEAFF. In nucleotides, the CDR3 is TGTGCCAGTAGTATCTCACAAAACACTGAAGCTTTCTTT.

This CDR3 reads CASSFVGGADGELFF. The CDR3 nucleotides read TGTGCCAGCAGTTTTGTCGGGGGGGCTGACGGGGAGCTGTTTTTT. The gene calls are TRBV28 and TRBJ2-2, with 8 bases identical to TRBD2. After removal of 3 bases from V and 7 bases from J, the junction contained 7 bases not matched to a gene. The CDR3 spans 15 residues. Germline assignment: CDR1 MDHEN and CDR2 SYDVKM. Together with reference TRBV28 and TRBJ2-2, the CDR3 gives the full variable domain: DVKVTQSSRYLVKRTGEKVFLECVQDMDHENMFWYRQDPGLGLRLIYFSYDVKMKEKGDIPEGYSVSREKKERFSLILESASTNQTSMYLCASSFVGGADGELFFGEGSRLTVL.

This chain connects TRBV7-9 to TRBJ2-6; TRBD1 aligns across 7 bases. The CDR3 has 17 residues. Germline CDR1 reads SEHNR; CDR2 reads FQNEAQ (reference sequence). V shed 5 bases, J shed 4 bases, and the junction held 11 bases outside the gene matches. In DNA form, the CDR3 reads TGTGCCAGCAGCCTTGACAGGGCCCCTTGGGGGGCCAACGTCCTGACTTTC. Its protein product is CASSLDRAPWGANVLTF.

The genes are TRBV7-2 and TRBJ2-7, with TRBD1 identical over 11 bases. The V gene's germline CDR1 is SGHTA and CDR2 FQGNSA. After removal of 5 bases from V and 1 base from J, the junction contained 13 bases not matched to a gene. CDR3 length equals 18 residues. The CDR3 coding sequence is TGTGCCAGCAGCCAACGTGGACAGGGGGCTGTCGAATCCTACGAGCAGTACTTC. Translation: CASSQRGQGAVESYEQYF.

This clone was counted only a few times. The chain uses TRBV6-5 and TRBJ1-6; D call uncertain. Germline lookup yields CDR1 MNHEY and CDR2 SVGAGI. Trimming left V 6 bases short and J 0 bases short, with 9 bases between. This CDR3 has 15 residues. CDR3 protein: CASSGDSSYNSPLHF. The CDR3 DNA reads as TGTGCCAGCAGCGGTGATAGCTCCTATAATTCACCCCTCCACTTT.

The chain combines TRBV5-5 with TRBJ1-6; no reliable D call. This CDR3 is 18 amino acids long. With 1 base removed from V and 6 bases from J, the gap between germline ends came to 20 bases. Germline-derived CDR1 and CDR2 are SGHKS and YYEKEE (reference sequence). The CDR3 loop is CASSLSFRTAERNSPLHF. For the CDR3, the DNA is TGTGCCAGCAGCTTGTCATTTAGAACGGCGGAACGTAATTCACCCCTCCACTTT.

The chain employs TRBV4-1 and TRBJ2-7; 9 positions match TRBD1. The ends lost 0 bases at V and 4 bases at J; junction bases unmatched: 4. Germline V lookup: CDR1 MGHRA, CDR2 YSYEKL. This CDR3 region has 15 residues. In DNA, the CDR3 is TGCGCCAGCAGCCAAGATCCGGGACAGGGATACGAGCAGTACTTC. Translation: CASSQDPGQGYEQYF.

The J gene is TRBJ2-7, the V gene TRBV9; TRBD1 matches 12 bases. Germline V CDR1 and CDR2: SGDLS, YYNGEE. Trimming took 0 bases from V and 0 from J; bases not matched to a gene: 1. The CDR3 sequence is 16 residues long. The CDR3, as DNA: TGTGCCAGCAGCGTAGGGGACAGGGGGCCCTCCTACGAGCAGTACTTC. Translation: CASSVGDRGPSYEQYF.

This chain joins TRBV2 and TRBJ1-2; 7 positions match TRBD1. Trimming cost V 4 bases and J 1 base; bases outside gene matches: 6. This CDR3 spans 15 amino acids. Germline lookup yields CDR1 SNHLY and CDR2 FYNNEI. This CDR3 reads CASSGGTADNYGYTF. In DNA, the CDR3 is TGTGCCAGCAGTGGAGGGACAGCAGATAACTATGGCTACACCTTC.

The chain couples TRBV13 to TRBJ1-1; D gene ambiguous. Germline CDR1 reads PRHDT; CDR2 reads FYEKMQ (reference sequence). The CDR3 loop spans 15 amino acids. The V gene lost 5 bases and the J gene lost 3 bases, with 16 bases spanning the gap. The CDR3 loop reads CASSHHSQDDTEAFF. The CDR3 region has the DNA TGTGCCAGCAGCCATCACTCCCAGGATGACACTGAAGCTTTCTTT.

Written as DNA, the CDR3 is TGTGCCAGCAGCCTCCTGGGGGGTTCCTCTGGAAACACCATATATTTT. Its translation is CASSLLGGSSGNTIYF. The rearrangement joins TRBV3-1 (or the pseudogene TRBV3-2) to TRBJ1-3; D perhaps matches TRBD1 (5 bases). The germline V and J ends were trimmed by 4 bases and 0 bases, with 13 bases remaining between them. CDR1 is LGHDT, CDR2 YNNKEL, per germline (reference sequence). The CDR3 is 16 amino acids.

Relative to its sample, this clone is medium-sized. The rearrangement links TRBV6-1 to TRBJ2-1; weak D call: TRBD2 (6 bases). Germline V lookup: CDR1 MNHNS, CDR2 SASEGT. This CDR3 comprises 15 residues. Deletions cut 2 bases from V and 0 bases from J, with 8 bases between. The CDR3 DNA sequence: TGTGCCAGCAGTGAACAGGGAGGCTCCTACAATGAGCAGTTCTTC. Translation gives CASSEQGGSYNEQFF.

The chain has TRBV6-5 and TRBJ2-2, with TRBD2 matching 8 bases. The CDR3 consists of 15 residues. The junction had 8 bases not matched to a gene; V was cut back by 4 bases and J by 7 bases. Germline CDR1 reads MNHEY; CDR2 reads SVGAGI. This chain's CDR3 is CASSSGSGGVGELFF. DNA of the CDR3: TGTGCCAGCAGTTCAGGCAGCGGGGGAGTCGGGGAGCTGTTTTTT.

This clone has a single count. The chain employs TRBV28 and TRBJ1-2; D is possibly TRBD1 (5 bases). The V end lost 7 bases, the J end lost 4 bases, and 16 bases lay between the germline ends. This CDR3 is 14 amino acids long. CDR1 MDHEN and CDR2 SYDVKM come from the germline V gene. Here the CDR3 DNA reads TGTGCCAGCAAATTTAGCCCAGGGTCCTATGGCTACACCTTC. Its protein is CASKFSPGSYGYTF.